This T cell receptor beta chain was sequenced for a study of early T cells in non-severe SARS-CoV-2 infection. The wider study: Sequencing was performed on bulk RNA from unsorted whole blood, leaving chains unpaired. Findings and caveats of the study: The study's VDJdb matching favored anti-spike CD8 responses and missed private and CD4 specificities.

CDR1 is DFQATT, CDR2 SNEGSKA, per germline (reference sequence). This CDR3 contains 12 residues. The trim removed 6 bases at V and 5 bases at J, leaving 6 bases unmatched. Individual cDNA molecules were tagged with unique molecular identifiers, the study reported. One entry per CDR3 protein results from TCRdb running MiXCR on the 5' RACE reads. The sample holds about 100,000 distinct CDR3 sequences, 13% seen once. This clonotype has more than one count but fewer than ten. The antigen is unknown. The sample taken for sequencing was whole blood. This receptor was obtained from an adult who was a healthcare worker with PCR-confirmed SARS-CoV-2 infection or an uninfected control (not recorded which). The rearrangement links TRBV20-1 to TRBJ2-5, with TRBD2 matching over 7 bases. In DNA form, the CDR3 reads TGCAGTGCGAAAGCGGGAATGGAGACCCAGTACTTC. Amino acid sequence: CSAKAGMETQYF.